The clone carrying this TCR beta chain was counted at least ten times. Its antigen is currently unknown. This sample is drawn from a study of human T cells and chemical hapten exposure. This CDR3 has 16 amino acids. Trimming took 6 bases from V and 0 from J, leaving 15 bases between them. Study results and limitations: With regard to DPC sensitization, TCRs above 1 in 1000 frequency did not change.

Unfractionated whole blood yielded the extracted total RNA. Individual cDNA molecules in this library carried unique molecular identifiers. One entry per CDR3 protein results from TCRdb running MiXCR on the 5' RACE reads. The sample includes 150,000 or so distinct CDR3 sequences, roughly 4% of them seen just once. This sequence was found in a female donor in good health. The chain employs TRBV12-3 or TRBV12-4 and TRBJ2-1, with D possibly matching TRBD2 (5 bases). The CDR3 nucleotides read TGTGCCAGCAGCCCTGTAACCCGGGGCTCCTACAATGAGCAGTTCTTC. This sequence encodes CASSPVTRGSYNEQFF.